The next 2 T cell receptor beta chains were all read from a single sample in a study of cytomegalovirus exposure and HLA in healthy donors. A multiplex PCR was run with 60 Vbeta primers and 13 Jbeta primers. The protocol was immunoSEQ multiplex PCR, while the TCRdb copy is restricted to in-frame clones and leaves out a portion. The sample lists hundreds of thousands of clones, over 80% occurring once. The sequenced material came from PBMCs. The receptors were gathered from a man in his forties in good health and CMV-seropositive.

The chain couples TRBV4-1 to TRBJ2-5, with TRBD2 matching 15 bases. The V and J ends lost 3 bases and 5 bases, in that order; junction bases with no gene match: 7. The germline V gene encodes CDR1 MGHRA and CDR2 YSYEKL. The CDR3 runs to 17 residues. The CDR3 DNA is TGCGCCAGCAGCCAGACGGGACTAGCGGGAGGAAGGGAGACCCAGTACTTC. This sequence encodes CASSQTGLAGGRETQYF.

This clone was counted a few times. The chain is built from TRBV7-6 and TRBJ2-1, with 9 bases fitting TRBD2. The CDR3 totals 17 residues. J was trimmed by 4 bases and V by 4 bases; bases with no gene match: 11. CDR1 and CDR2 (germline): SGHVS, FNYEAQ. The CDR3 DNA follows: TGTGCCAGCAGCTCGGGACTAGCTGGTACGCCGTACAATGAGCAGTTCTTC. This translates into CASSSGLAGTPYNEQFF.